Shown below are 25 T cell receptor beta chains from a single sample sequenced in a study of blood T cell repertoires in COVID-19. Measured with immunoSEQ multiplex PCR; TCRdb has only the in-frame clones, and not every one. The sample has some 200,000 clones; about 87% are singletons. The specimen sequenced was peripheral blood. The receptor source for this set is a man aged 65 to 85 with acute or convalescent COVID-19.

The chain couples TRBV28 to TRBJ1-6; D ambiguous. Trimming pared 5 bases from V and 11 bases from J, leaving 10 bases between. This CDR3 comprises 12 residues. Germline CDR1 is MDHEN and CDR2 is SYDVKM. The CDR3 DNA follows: TGTGCCAGCAGTCTCCCGAGGACACCCCTCCACTTT. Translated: CASSLPRTPLHF.

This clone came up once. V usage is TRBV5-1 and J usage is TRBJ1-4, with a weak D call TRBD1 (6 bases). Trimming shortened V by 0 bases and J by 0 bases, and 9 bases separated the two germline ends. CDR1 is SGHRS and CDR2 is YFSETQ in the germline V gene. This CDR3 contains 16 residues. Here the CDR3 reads CASSLEGVATNEKLFF. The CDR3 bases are TGCGCCAGCAGCTTGGAGGGGGTTGCAACTAATGAAAAACTGTTTTTT.

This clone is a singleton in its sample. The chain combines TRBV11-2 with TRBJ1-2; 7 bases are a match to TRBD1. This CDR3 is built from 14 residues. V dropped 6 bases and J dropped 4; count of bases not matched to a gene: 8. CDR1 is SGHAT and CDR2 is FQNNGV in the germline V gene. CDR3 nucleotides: TGTGCCAGCAGTCTTGACAGGGTTGGCTATGGCTACACCTTC. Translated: CASSLDRVGYGYTF. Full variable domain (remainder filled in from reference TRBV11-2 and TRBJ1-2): EAGVAQSPRYKIIEKRQSVAFWCNPISGHATLYWYQQILGQGPKLLIQFQNNGVVDDSQLPKDRFSAERLKGVDSTLKIQPAKLEDSAVYLCASSLDRVGYGYTFGSGTRLTVV.

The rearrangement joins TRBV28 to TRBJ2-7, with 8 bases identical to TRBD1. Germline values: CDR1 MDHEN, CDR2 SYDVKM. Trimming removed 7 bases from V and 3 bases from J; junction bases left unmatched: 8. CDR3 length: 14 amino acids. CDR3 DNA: TGTGCCAGCAACAAATTCGGACAGGGCTACGAGCAGTACTTC. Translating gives CASNKFGQGYEQYF.

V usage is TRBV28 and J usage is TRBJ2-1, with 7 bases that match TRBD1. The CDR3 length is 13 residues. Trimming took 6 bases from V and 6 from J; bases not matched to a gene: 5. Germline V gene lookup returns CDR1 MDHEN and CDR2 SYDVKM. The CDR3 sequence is CASSPGQANEQFF. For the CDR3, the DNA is TGTGCCAGCAGCCCAGGACAGGCCAATGAGCAGTTCTTC.

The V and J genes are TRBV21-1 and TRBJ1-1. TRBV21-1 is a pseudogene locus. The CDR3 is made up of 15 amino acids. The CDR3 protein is CASSKGRRRGHEAFF. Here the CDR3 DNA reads TGTGCCAGCAGCAAAGGGCGCAGGAGGGGCCATGAAGCTTTCTTT.

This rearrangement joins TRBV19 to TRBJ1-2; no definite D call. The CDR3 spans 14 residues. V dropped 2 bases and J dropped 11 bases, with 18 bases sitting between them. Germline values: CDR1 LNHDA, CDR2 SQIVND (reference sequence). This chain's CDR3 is CASSITTGYGGYTF. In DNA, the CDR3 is TGTGCCAGTAGTATAACTACGGGATACGGTGGATACACCTTC.

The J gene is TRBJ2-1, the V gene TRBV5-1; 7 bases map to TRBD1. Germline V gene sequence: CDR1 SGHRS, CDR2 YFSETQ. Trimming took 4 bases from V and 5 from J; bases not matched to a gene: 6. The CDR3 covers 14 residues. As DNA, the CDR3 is TGCGCCAGCAGCGAGGGACAGAGAAACAATGAGCAGTTCTTC. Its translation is CASSEGQRNNEQFF.

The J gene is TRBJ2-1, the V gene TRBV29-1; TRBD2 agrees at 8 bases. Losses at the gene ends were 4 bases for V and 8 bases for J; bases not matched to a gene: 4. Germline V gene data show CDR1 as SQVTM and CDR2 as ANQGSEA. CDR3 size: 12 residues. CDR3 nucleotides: TGCAGCGTTGCGAGCGGGAGCTATGAGCAGTTCTTC. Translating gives CSVASGSYEQFF.

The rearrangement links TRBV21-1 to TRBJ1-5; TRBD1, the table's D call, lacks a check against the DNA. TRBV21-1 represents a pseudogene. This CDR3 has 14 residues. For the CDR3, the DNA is TGTGCCAGCAGCAAGGTGCAGGCCAATCAGCCCCAGCATTTT. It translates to CASSKVQANQPQHF.

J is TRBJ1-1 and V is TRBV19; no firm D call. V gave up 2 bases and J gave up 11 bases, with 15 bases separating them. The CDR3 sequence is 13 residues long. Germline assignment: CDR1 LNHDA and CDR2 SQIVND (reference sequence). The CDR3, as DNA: TGTGCCAGTAGTATAAACTCCCCGCTGCGGGCTTTCTTT. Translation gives CASSINSPLRAFF.

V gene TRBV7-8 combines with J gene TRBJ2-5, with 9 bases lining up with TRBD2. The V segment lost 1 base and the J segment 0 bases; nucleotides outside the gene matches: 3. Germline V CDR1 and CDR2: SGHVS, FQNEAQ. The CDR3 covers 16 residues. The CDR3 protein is CASSLGVAGDQETQYF. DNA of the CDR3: TGTGCCAGCAGCTTAGGTGTAGCGGGAGACCAAGAGACCCAGTACTTC.

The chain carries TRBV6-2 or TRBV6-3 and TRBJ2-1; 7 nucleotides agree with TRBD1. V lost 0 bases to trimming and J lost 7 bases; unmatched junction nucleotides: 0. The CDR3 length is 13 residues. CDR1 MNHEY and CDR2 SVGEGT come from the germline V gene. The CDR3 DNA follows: TGTGCCAGCAGTTACTCGACAGGGAATGAGCAGTTCTTC. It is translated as CASSYSTGNEQFF.

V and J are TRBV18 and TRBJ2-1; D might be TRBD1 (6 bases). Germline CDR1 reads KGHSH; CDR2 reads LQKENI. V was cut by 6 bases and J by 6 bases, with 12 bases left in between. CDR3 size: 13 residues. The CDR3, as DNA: TGTGCCAGCTCGTCCACAGGGTCCAATGAGCAGTTCTTC. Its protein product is CASSSTGSNEQFF.

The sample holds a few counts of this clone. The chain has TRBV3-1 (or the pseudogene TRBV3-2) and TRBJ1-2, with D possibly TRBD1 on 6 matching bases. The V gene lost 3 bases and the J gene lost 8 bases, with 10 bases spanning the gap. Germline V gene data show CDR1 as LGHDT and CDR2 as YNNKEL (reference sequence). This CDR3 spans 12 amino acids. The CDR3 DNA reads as TGTGCCAGCAGCCAGAGACAGGTCGGCTACACCTTC. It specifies CASSQRQVGYTF.

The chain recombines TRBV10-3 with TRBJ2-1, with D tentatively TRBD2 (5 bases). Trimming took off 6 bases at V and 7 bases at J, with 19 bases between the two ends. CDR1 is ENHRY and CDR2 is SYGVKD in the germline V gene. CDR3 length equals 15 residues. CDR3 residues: CAISPGNPPRNEQFF. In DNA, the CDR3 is TGTGCCATCAGCCCGGGGAATCCGCCTCGGAATGAGCAGTTCTTC.

This CDR3 is CASSRQDRGKPFF. CDR3 DNA sequence: TGTGCCAGCAGCCGCCAAGACAGGGGGAAGCCGTTCTTC. The chain carries TRBV12-3 or TRBV12-4 and TRBJ2-1; 9 bases are shared with TRBD1. V lost 6 bases to trimming and J lost 15 bases; unmatched junction nucleotides: 12. This CDR3 region has 13 residues.

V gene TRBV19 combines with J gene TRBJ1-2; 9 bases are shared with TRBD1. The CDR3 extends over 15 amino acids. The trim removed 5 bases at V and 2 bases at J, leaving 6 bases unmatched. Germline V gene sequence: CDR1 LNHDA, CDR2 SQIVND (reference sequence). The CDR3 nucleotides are TGTGCCAGTAGTTCCCGGGACAGGGCCAACTATGGCTACACCTTC. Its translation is CASSSRDRANYGYTF.

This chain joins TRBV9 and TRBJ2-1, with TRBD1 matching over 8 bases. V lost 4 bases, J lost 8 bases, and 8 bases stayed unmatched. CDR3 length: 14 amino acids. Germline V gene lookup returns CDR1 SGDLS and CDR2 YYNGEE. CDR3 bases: TGTGCCAGCAGCATTAGGACAGGGAATGATGAGCAGTTCTTC. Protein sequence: CASSIRTGNDEQFF. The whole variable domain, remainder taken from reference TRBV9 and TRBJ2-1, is DSGVTQTPKHLITATGQRVTLRCSPRSGDLSVYWYQQSLDQGLQFLIQYYNGEERAKGNILERFSAQQFPDLHSELNLSSLELGDSALYFCASSIRTGNDEQFFGPGTRLTVL.

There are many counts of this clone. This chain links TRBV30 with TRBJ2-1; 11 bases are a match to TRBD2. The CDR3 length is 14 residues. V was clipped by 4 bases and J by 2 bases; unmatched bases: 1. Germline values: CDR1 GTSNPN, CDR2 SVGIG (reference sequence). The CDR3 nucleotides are TGTGCCTGGAAGGGACTAGCGGCCTACAATGAGCAGTTCTTC. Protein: CAWKGLAAYNEQFF. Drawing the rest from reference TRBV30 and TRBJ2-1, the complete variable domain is SQTIHQWPATLVQPVGSPLSLECTVEGTSNPNLYWYRQAAGRGLQLLFYSVGIGQISSEVPQNLSASRPQDRQFILSSKKLLLSDSGFYLCAWKGLAAYNEQFFGPGTRLTVL.

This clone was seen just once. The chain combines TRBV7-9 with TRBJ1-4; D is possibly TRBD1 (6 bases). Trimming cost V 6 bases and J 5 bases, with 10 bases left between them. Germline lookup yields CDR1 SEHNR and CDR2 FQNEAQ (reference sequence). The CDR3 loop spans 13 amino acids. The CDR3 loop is CASSVGQNEKLFF. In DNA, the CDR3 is TGTGCCAGCAGTGTCGGACAGAATGAAAAACTGTTTTTT. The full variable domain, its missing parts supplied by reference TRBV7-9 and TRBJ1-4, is DTGVSQNPRHKITKRGQNVTFRCDPISEHNRLYWYRQTLGQGPEFLTYFQNEAQLEKSRLLSDRFSAERPKGSFSTLEIQRTEQGDSAMYLCASSVGQNEKLFFGSGTQLSVL.

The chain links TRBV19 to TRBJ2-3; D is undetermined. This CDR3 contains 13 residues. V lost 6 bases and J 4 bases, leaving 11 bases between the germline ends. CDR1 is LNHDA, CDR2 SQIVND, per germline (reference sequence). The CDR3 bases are TGTGCCAGTAGCGGGTCACCAGCAGATACGCAGTATTTT. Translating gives CASSGSPADTQYF.

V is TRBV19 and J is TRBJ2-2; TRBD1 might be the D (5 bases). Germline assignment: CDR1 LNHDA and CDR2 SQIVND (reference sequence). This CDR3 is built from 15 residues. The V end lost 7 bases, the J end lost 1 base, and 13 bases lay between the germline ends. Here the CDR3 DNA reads TGTGCCAGTACCAGGGTCGGCGTGAACACCGGGGAGCTGTTTTTT. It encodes CASTRVGVNTGELFF.

CDR3 bases: TGTGCCAGCAGTTACTCCCAACCAGGGGTCGAGCAGTACTTC. Translating it yields CASSYSQPGVEQYF. The chain couples TRBV6-5 to TRBJ2-7, with TRBD1 as a possible D gene (6 bases). The CDR3 length is 14 residues. Germline-derived CDR1 and CDR2 are MNHEY and SVGAGI. V lost 0 bases and J lost 6, with 12 bases in between.

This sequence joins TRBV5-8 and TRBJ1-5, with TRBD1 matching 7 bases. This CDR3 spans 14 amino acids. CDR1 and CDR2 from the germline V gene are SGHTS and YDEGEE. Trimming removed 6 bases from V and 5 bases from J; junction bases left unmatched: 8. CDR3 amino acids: CASTHYRGYQPQHF. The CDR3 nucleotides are TGTGCCAGCACCCATTACAGGGGCTATCAGCCCCAGCATTTT.